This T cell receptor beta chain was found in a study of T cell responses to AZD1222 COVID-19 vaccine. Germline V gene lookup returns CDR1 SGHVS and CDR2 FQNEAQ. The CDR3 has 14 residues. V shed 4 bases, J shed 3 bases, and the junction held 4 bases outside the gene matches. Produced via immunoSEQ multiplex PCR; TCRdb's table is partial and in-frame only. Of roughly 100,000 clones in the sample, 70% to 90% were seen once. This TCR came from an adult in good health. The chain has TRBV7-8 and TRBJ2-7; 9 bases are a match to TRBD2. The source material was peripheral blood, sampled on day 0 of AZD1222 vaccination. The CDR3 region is CASSSTSGVYEQYF. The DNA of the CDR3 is TGTGCCAGCAGCTCGACTAGCGGAGTCTACGAGCAGTACTTC.